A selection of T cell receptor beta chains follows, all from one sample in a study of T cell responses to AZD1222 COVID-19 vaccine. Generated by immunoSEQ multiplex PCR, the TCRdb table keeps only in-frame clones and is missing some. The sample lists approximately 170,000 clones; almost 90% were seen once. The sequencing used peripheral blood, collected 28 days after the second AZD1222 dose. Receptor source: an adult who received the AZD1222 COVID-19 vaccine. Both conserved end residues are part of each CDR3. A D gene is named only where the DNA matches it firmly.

cdr3_aa: CASSSGTQSYNEQFF
d_call: .
v_call: TRBV5-1
j_call: TRBJ2-1

cdr3_aa: CASRPLEAGGNTIYF
d_call: .
v_call: TRBV11-2
j_call: TRBJ1-3

cdr3_aa: CASSLAYNSPLHF
d_call: .
v_call: TRBV6-5
j_call: TRBJ1-6

cdr3_aa: CASSIPRGRGEKLFF
d_call: .
v_call: TRBV19
j_call: TRBJ1-4

cdr3_aa: CASSLTSPDTQYF
d_call: .
v_call: TRBV7-3
j_call: TRBJ2-3

cdr3_aa: CASSLDLGLEAFF
d_call: .
v_call: TRBV11-1
j_call: TRBJ1-1

cdr3_aa: CASSGSGQGNTEAFF
d_call: TRBD1
v_call: TRBV19
j_call: TRBJ1-1

cdr3_aa: CASSSLAGGSYNEQFF
d_call: TRBD2
v_call: TRBV7-9
j_call: TRBJ2-1

cdr3_aa: CATVEQETQYF
d_call: .
v_call: TRBV27
j_call: TRBJ2-5

cdr3_aa: CASTQTAGIYNEQFF
d_call: TRBD2
v_call: TRBV2
j_call: TRBJ2-1

cdr3_aa: CASSQDPFSFLEQFF
d_call: .
v_call: TRBV3-1/TRBV3-2
j_call: TRBJ2-1

cdr3_aa: CASSYSRMTGYTF
d_call: .
v_call: TRBV6-5
j_call: TRBJ1-2

cdr3_aa: CASSYPRNTGELFF
d_call: .
v_call: TRBV6-2/TRBV6-3
j_call: TRBJ2-2

cdr3_aa: CAISEGGRDEQYF
d_call: TRBD1
v_call: TRBV10-3
j_call: TRBJ2-7

cdr3_aa: CASSPRRGNTEAFF
d_call: .
v_call: TRBV11-1
j_call: TRBJ1-1

cdr3_aa: CASSLDRGQGGITEAFF
d_call: TRBD1
v_call: TRBV5-6
j_call: TRBJ1-1

cdr3_aa: CSAKTGQGADTQYF
d_call: .
v_call: TRBV29-1
j_call: TRBJ2-3

cdr3_aa: CASGGGGGNQETQYF
d_call: .
v_call: TRBV5-4
j_call: TRBJ2-5

cdr3_aa: CASRGGRGGTDTQYF
d_call: .
v_call: TRBV6-5
j_call: TRBJ2-3

cdr3_aa: CASSQSSGVYNEQFF
d_call: TRBD2
v_call: TRBV4-3
j_call: TRBJ2-1